The clone carrying this TCR beta chain was counted ten times or more. What it binds is unknown. The data derive from a study of identical twins. Study-wide findings and caveats: Conclusions came from cross-sectional statistical analysis, not from following the same donors. Researchers reported excess low generation probability among twin-shared out-of-frame alpha sequences. The models gave estimates that fell short of the out-of-frame TCR alpha sharing seen in monozygotic twins. Zero-insertion findings could be partly confounded by invariant cells (MAIT and iNKT cells).

TCRdb reanalysed the 5' RACE reads using MiXCR and keeps one entry per CDR3 protein. Here the sample spans a few hundred thousand distinct CDR3 sequences, about 8.3% being singletons. The CDR3 loop spans 12 amino acids. Trimming pared 5 bases from V and 5 bases from J, leaving 10 bases between. Germline V gene data show CDR1 as SEHNR and CDR2 as FQNEAQ (reference sequence). These data also formed part of another study, on yellow fever vaccine responses in identical twins.

The source is a woman aged 18-29 years in good health. The V gene is TRBV7-9, the J gene TRBJ2-7; D is possibly TRBD2 (5 bases). Material: CD8+ T cells sorted from blood. CDR3 loop: CASSPGWDEQYF. The CDR3 DNA follows: TGTGCCAGCAGCCCGGGGTGGGACGAGCAGTACTTC.